This T cell receptor beta chain was identified during a study of blood T cells in healthy people across ages. This clonotype has more than one count but fewer than ten. Trimming removed 5 bases from V and 3 bases from J; junction bases left unmatched: 2. This CDR3 comprises 14 residues. CDR1 MNHEY and CDR2 SMNVEV come from the germline V gene (reference sequence). Primed by a sample-barcoded 5' primer and a J-beta primer mix, a second PCR proceeded for about 6 to 11 cycles. Any given sample supplied a minimum of 2.5 million CDR3-containing paired-end reads. MiXCR, applied by TCRdb to the 5' RACE reads, yields one record per CDR3 protein. The profile shows 1.5 million or so distinct CDR3 sequences, 35% to 45% of them singletons.

Sample: blood. The genes are TRBV27 and TRBJ1-2; 11 positions match TRBD1. The sequence was collected from a woman aged 18-30 years in good health. CDR3: CASSPDRGHYGYTF. CDR3 nucleotides: TGTGCCAGCAGTCCGGACAGGGGGCACTATGGCTACACCTTC.